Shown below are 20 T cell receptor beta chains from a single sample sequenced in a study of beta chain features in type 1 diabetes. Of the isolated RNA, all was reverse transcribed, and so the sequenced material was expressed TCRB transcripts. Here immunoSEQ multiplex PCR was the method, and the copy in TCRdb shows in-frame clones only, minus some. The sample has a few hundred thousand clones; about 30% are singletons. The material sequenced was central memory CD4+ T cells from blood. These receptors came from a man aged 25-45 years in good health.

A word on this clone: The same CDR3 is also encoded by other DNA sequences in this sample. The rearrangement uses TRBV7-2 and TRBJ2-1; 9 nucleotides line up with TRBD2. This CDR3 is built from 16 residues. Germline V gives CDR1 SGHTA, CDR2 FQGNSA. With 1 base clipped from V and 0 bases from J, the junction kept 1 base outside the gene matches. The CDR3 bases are TGTGCCAGCAGCTTAGATAGCGGGGGCTCCTACAATGAGCAGTTCTTC. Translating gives CASSLDSGGSYNEQFF.

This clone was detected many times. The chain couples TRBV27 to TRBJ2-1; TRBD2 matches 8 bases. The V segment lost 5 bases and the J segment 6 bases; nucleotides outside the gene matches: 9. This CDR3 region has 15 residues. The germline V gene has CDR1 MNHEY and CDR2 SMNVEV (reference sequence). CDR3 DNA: TGTGCCAGCAGTCCCACCCGGGGGGGGATCAATGAGCAGTTCTTC. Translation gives CASSPTRGGINEQFF.

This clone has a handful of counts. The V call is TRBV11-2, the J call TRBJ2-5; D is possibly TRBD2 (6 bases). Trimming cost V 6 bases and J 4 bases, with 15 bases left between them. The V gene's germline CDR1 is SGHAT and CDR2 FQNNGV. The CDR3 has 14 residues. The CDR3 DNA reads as TGTGCCAGCAGTGCCCAGCGGGCGGGAGAGACCCAGTACTTC. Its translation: CASSAQRAGETQYF.

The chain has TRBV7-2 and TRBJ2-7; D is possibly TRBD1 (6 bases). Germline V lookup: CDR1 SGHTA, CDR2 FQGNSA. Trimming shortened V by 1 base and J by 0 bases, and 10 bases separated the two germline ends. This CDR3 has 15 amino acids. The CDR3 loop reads CASSLGPDSSYEQYF. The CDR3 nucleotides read TGTGCCAGCAGCTTAGGGCCGGACAGCTCCTACGAGCAGTACTTC.

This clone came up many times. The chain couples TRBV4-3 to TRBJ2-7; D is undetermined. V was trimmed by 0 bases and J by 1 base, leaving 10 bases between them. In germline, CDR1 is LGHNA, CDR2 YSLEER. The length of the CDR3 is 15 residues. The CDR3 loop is CASSQDRQASYEQYF. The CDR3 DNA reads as TGCGCCAGCAGCCAAGATAGGCAGGCATCCTACGAGCAGTACTTC.

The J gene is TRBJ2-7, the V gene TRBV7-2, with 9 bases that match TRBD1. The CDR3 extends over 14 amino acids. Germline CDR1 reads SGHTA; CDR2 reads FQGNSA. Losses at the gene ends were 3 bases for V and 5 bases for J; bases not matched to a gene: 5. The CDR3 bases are TGTGCCAGCAGCTTGGGGACAGGGAATAACGAGCAGTACTTC. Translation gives CASSLGTGNNEQYF.

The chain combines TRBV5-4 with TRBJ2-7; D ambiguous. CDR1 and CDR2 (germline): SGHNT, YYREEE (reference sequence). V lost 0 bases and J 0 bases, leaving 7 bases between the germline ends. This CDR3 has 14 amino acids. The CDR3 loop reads CASSLETSSYEQYF. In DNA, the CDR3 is TGTGCCAGCAGCTTGGAGACCAGCTCCTACGAGCAGTACTTC.

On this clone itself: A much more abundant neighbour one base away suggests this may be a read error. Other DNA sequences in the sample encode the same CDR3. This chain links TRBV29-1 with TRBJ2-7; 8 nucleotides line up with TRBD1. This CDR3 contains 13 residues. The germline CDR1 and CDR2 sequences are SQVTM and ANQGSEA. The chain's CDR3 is CSVGTGSSYEQYF. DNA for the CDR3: TGCAGTGTTGGGACAGGCAGTTCCTACGAGCAGTACTTC.

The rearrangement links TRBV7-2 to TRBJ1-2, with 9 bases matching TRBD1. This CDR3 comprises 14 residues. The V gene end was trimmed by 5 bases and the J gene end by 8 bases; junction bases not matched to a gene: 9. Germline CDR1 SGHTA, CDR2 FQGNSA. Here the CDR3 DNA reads TGTGCCAGCAGCATCCGGGACAGGGAAAGCGGCTACACCTTC. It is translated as CASSIRDRESGYTF.

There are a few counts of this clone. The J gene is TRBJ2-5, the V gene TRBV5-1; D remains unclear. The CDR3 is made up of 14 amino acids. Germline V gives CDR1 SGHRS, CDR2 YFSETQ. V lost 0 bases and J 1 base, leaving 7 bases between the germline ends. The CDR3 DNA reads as TGCGCCAGCAGCTTGGGTTCTAGCCAAGAGACCCAGTACTTC. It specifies CASSLGSSQETQYF.

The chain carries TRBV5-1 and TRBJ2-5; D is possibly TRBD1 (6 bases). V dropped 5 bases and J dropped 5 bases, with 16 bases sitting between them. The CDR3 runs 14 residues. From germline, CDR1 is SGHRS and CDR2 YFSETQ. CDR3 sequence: CASSDQGRMETQYF. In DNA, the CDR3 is TGCGCCAGCAGTGACCAGGGGCGCATGGAGACCCAGTACTTC. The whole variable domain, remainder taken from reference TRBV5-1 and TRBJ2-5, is KAGVTQTPRYLIKTRGQQVTLSCSPISGHRSVSWYQQTPGQGLQFLFEYFSETQRNKGNFPGRFSGRQFSNSRSEMNVSTLELGDSALYLCASSDQGRMETQYFGPGTRLLVL.

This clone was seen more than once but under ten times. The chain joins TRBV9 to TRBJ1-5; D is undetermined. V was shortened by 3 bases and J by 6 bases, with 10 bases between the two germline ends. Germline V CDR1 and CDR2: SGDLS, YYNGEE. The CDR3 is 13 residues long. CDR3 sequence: CASSEGWSQPQHF. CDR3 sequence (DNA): TGTGCCAGCAGCGAGGGTTGGAGTCAGCCCCAGCATTTT. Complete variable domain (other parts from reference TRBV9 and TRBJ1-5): DSGVTQTPKHLITATGQRVTLRCSPRSGDLSVYWYQQSLDQGLQFLIQYYNGEERAKGNILERFSAQQFPDLHSELNLSSLELGDSALYFCASSEGWSQPQHFGDGTRLSIL.

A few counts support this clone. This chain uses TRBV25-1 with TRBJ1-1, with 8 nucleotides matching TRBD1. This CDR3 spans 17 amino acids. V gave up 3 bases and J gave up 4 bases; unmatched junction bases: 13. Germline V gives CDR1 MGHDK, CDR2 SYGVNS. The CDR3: CASSDRVSGGRGTEAFF. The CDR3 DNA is TGTGCCAGCAGTGATCGGGTGTCAGGGGGCCGCGGCACTGAAGCTTTCTTT.

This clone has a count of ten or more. CDR3 sequence: CASSQDAWTGAYEQYF. CDR3 nucleotides: TGTGCCAGCAGCCAGGATGCATGGACAGGGGCCTACGAGCAGTACTTC. This sequence joins TRBV14 and TRBJ2-7; 9 positions match TRBD1. The V segment lost 3 bases and the J segment 2 bases; nucleotides outside the gene matches: 8. Looked up from germline, CDR1 is SGHDN and CDR2 is FVKESK. This CDR3 is 16 amino acids long.

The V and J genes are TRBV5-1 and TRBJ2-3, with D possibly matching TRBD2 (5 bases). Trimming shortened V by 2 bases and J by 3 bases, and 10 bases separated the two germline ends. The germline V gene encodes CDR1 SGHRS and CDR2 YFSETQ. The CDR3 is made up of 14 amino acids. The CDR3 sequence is CASSLASRTDTQYF. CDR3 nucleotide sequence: TGCGCCAGCAGCTTAGCTAGCCGGACAGATACGCAGTATTTT.

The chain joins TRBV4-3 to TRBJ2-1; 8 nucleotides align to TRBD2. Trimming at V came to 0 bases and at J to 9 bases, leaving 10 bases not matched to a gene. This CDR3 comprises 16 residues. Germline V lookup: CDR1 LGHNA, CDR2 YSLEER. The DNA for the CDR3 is TGCGCCAGCAGCCAAGAAACGGGAGGGCCGATCCGTGAGCAGTTCTTC. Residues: CASSQETGGPIREQFF.

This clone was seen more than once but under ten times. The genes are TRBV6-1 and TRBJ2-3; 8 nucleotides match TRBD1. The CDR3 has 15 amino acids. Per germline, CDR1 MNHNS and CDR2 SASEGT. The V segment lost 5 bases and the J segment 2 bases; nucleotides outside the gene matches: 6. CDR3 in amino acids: CASSWTGSPTDTQYF. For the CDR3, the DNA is TGTGCCAGCAGTTGGACAGGGTCCCCCACAGATACGCAGTATTTT.

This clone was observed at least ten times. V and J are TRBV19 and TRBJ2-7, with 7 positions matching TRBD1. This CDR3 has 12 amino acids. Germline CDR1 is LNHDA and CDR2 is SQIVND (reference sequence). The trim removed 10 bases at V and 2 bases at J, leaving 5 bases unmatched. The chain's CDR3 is CATGQATYEQYF. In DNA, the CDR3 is TGTGCCACTGGACAGGCGACCTACGAGCAGTACTTC.

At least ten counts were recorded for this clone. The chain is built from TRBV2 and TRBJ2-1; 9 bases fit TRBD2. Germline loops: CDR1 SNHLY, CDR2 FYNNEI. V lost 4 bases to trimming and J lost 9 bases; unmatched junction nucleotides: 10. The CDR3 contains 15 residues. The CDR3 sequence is CASSVGLANPSEQFF. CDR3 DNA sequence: TGTGCCAGCAGTGTGGGACTAGCCAACCCAAGTGAGCAGTTCTTC.

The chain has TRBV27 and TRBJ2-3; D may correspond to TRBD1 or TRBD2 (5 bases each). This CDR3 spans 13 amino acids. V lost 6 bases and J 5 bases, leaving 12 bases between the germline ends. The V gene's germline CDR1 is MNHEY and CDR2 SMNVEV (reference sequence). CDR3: CASRGPRLDTQYF. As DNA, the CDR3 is TGTGCCAGCAGGGGACCTAGGTTAGATACGCAGTATTTT.